Listed below are T cell receptor beta chains from one sample, sequenced in a study of technical replicates of blood from several donors. Method: immunoSEQ multiplex PCR; TCRdb's copy keeps in-frame clones and lacks some. Here the sample spans approximately 29,000 clones, around 94% being singletons. The material sequenced was PBMCs. These receptors originate from a human donor in good health. Some clones in this sample may be carry-over from other donors' samples. Each CDR3 is given with its conserved first and last residue. The D gene is left open where the match is weak. A clone size is listed for some rows: how often the clone was seen (once, few, many), or a class if it is expanded.

clone size,D gene,V gene,J gene,CDR3 protein,CDR3 DNA
.,TRBD1,TRBV7-9,TRBJ1-1,CASSLTGKAFF,TGTGCCAGCAGCCTGACAGGGAAAGCTTTCTTT
once,TRBD1,TRBV7-9,TRBJ2-7,CASSTSGTGGVRDYEQYF,TGTGCCAGCAGCACCTCCGGGACAGGGGGCGTCAGGGACTACGAGCAGTACTTC
.,.,TRBV5-4,TRBJ2-5,CASSFRTVKETQYF,TGTGCCAGCAGCTTTAGGACAGTTAAAGAGACCCAGTACTTC
.,.,TRBV25-1,TRBJ1-2,CASSDPRGFGYTF,TGTGCCAGCAGTGACCCTCGGGGGTTTGGCTACACCTTC
.,TRBD1,TRBV28,TRBJ1-1,CASSPGQPNTEAFF,TGTGCCAGCAGCCCGGGACAGCCGAACACTGAAGCTTTCTTT
.,.,TRBV5-6,TRBJ1-6,CASSLGFQGSSSPLHF,TGTGCCAGCAGCTTGGGTTTCCAGGGTTCTAGTTCACCCCTCCACTTT
.,TRBD1,TRBV10-3,TRBJ1-2,CAIYWGTAYGYTF,TGTGCCATCTACTGGGGGACAGCCTATGGCTACACCTTC
.,.,TRBV9,TRBJ2-7,CASSGTGRGEQYF,TGTGCCAGCAGCGGTACAGGGCGAGGCGAGCAGTACTTC
.,.,TRBV6-6,TRBJ2-2,CASSWETGELFF,TGTGCCAGCAGTTGGGAGACCGGGGAGCTGTTTTTT
.,TRBD2,TRBV6-1,TRBJ2-3,CASSGGGKYSTDTQYF,TGTGCCAGCAGTGGCGGGGGGAAATACAGCACAGATACGCAGTATTTT
.,.,TRBV9,TRBJ2-2,CASSVLEDTGELFF,TGTGCCAGCAGCGTTTTAGAGGACACCGGGGAGCTGTTTTTT